The 13 T cell receptor beta chains presented below share a single source sample, sequenced in a study of Graves' ophthalmopathy and Graves' hyperthyroidism. RNA transcripts were the template, and TCR beta CDR3 regions were amplified from them. Scientists carried out first-round RT-PCR using HTBI primers and then a second-round multiplex PCR. TCRdb independently ran MiXCR on the multiplex PCR reads; one entry per CDR3 protein. The sample shows about 740,000 distinct CDR3 sequences, 35% to 50% of them seen only once. The sample comprised peripheral blood. The receptors originated from an adult man with Graves' ophthalmopathy.

The chain employs TRBV5-1 and TRBJ2-7; D gene ambiguous. Germline V gene data show CDR1 as SGHRS and CDR2 as YFSETQ. CDR3 size: 14 residues. The V gene lost 0 bases and the J gene lost 5 bases, with 12 bases spanning the gap. CDR3 coding DNA: TGCGCCAGCAGCTTGGGATTCGTGGGCGACGAGCAGTACTTC. As protein: CASSLGFVGDEQYF.

This clonotype appeared many times. The chain carries TRBV9 and TRBJ1-5; D is ambiguous. This CDR3 contains 15 residues. The ends were cut back, 0 bases at V and 4 bases at J, with 11 bases in the middle. Looked up from germline, CDR1 is SGDLS and CDR2 is YYNGEE. The CDR3: CASSVGRGGNQPQHF. The CDR3 coding sequence is TGTGCCAGCAGCGTAGGACGGGGTGGGAATCAGCCCCAGCATTTT.

With regard to this clonotype: A read error is possible here, since a much larger clone lies one base away. V usage is TRBV15 and J usage is TRBJ1-4, with D possibly TRBD1 on 5 matching bases. V dropped 6 bases and J dropped 5 bases, with 19 bases sitting between them. CDR3 length: 16 amino acids. Per germline, CDR1 LNHNV and CDR2 YYDKDF (reference sequence). CDR3 in amino acids: CATRGGAARLNEKLFF. CDR3 DNA: TGTGCCACCAGAGGCGGGGCAGCGCGATTAAATGAAAAACTGTTTTTT.

V usage is TRBV25-1 and J usage is TRBJ2-5; 8 bases line up with TRBD2. Germline CDR1 is MGHDK and CDR2 is SYGVNS. V lost 5 bases and J lost 1; bases outside the gene matches: 9. This CDR3 spans 16 amino acids. As DNA, the CDR3 is TGTGCCAGCAGTACCCCTCGCGGGGGGACCCAAGAGACCCAGTACTTC. Its protein product is CASSTPRGGTQETQYF.

The genes are TRBV6-5 and TRBJ1-6; no definite D call. Trimming shortened V by 5 bases and J by 7 bases, and 18 bases separated the two germline ends. Looked up from germline, CDR1 is MNHEY and CDR2 is SVGAGI. The CDR3 contains 16 residues. CDR3 loop: CASSPNRRGWNSPLHF. CDR3 nucleotide sequence: TGTGCCAGCAGTCCCAACAGACGGGGATGGAATTCACCCCTCCACTTT.

In its sample, this clonotype was seen a few times. J is TRBJ1-5 and V is TRBV11-2; D is uncertain. The CDR3 contains 17 residues. V lost 6 bases and J lost 0, with 18 bases in between. Germline CDR1 reads SGHAT; CDR2 reads FQNNGV. In nucleotides, the CDR3 is TGTGCCAGCAGTGAAAGACACAGATCTTATAGCAATCAGCCCCAGCATTTT. Translated, it gives CASSERHRSYSNQPQHF.

This clonotype was seen many times. The CDR3 region is CASSEYTSGDNEQFF. The CDR3, as DNA: TGCGCCAGCAGTGAGTATACTAGCGGGGACAATGAGCAGTTCTTC. The V and J genes are TRBV10-2 and TRBJ2-1; the match to TRBD2 covers 10 bases. Germline loops: CDR1 WSHSY, CDR2 SAAADI. V shed 1 base and J 5 bases; nucleotides not matched to a gene: 2. This CDR3 has 15 amino acids.

This clonotype was found a few times. This chain uses TRBV5-4 with TRBJ1-6; D remains ambiguous. The germline V gene has CDR1 SGHNT and CDR2 YYREEE (reference sequence). Trimming removed 4 bases from V and 3 bases from J, with 11 bases in between. The CDR3 has 15 residues. The CDR3 DNA reads as TGTGCCAGCAGCGCCGACGCCCTCTATAATTCACCCCTCCACTTT. As protein: CASSADALYNSPLHF.

This clonotype showed up just a few times. The chain links TRBV7-9 to TRBJ2-7; TRBD1 aligns across 8 bases. Germline trimming cut 4 bases from V and 3 bases from J; bases unmatched to any gene: 11. Germline loops: CDR1 SEHNR, CDR2 FQNEAQ (reference sequence). The length of the CDR3 is 16 residues. Here the CDR3 DNA reads TGTGCCAGCAGCTCGACCAGGGGGCGAGGCGGCTACGAGCAGTACTTC. Residues: CASSSTRGRGGYEQYF.

The V gene is TRBV9, the J gene TRBJ2-7; tentatively, D is TRBD2 (6 bases). V was cut by 3 bases and J by 1 base, with 14 bases left in between. This CDR3 has 15 residues. Germline assignment: CDR1 SGDLS and CDR2 YYNGEE. The CDR3 sequence is CASSGVGGRSYEQYF. The DNA for the CDR3 is TGTGCCAGCAGCGGAGTGGGGGGACGGTCCTACGAGCAGTACTTC.

As DNA, the CDR3 is TGTGCCAGCAGTTTAGAAATAGCAGCGGGTTCACCCCTCCACTTT. It codes for CASSLEIAAGSPLHF. The J gene is TRBJ1-6, the V gene TRBV25-1; no definite D call. Germline V gene sequence: CDR1 MGHDK, CDR2 SYGVNS. This CDR3 comprises 15 residues. V lost 5 bases, J lost 9 bases, and 17 bases lay in between.

The CDR3 nucleotides are TGTGCCAGTAGTATTGGCAGGGGGCAATTTCGGCCCCAGCATTTT. Protein: CASSIGRGQFRPQHF. V usage is TRBV19 and J usage is TRBJ1-5, with 8 bases aligning to TRBD1. Germline CDR1 is LNHDA and CDR2 is SQIVND (reference sequence). J gave up 9 bases and V 3 bases, and 10 bases lay outside the gene matches. This CDR3 is 15 amino acids long.

The chain combines TRBV2 with TRBJ2-7, with TRBD2 matching over 8 bases. The CDR3 has 17 amino acids. Germline CDR1 and CDR2: SNHLY and FYNNEI. V was pared by 4 bases and J by 6 bases, with 17 bases of the junction left unmatched. DNA for the CDR3: TGTGCCAGCAGTGCACTAGGACTAGCAGGAGAAATGGGCGAGCAGTACTTC. Translating it yields CASSALGLAGEMGEQYF.